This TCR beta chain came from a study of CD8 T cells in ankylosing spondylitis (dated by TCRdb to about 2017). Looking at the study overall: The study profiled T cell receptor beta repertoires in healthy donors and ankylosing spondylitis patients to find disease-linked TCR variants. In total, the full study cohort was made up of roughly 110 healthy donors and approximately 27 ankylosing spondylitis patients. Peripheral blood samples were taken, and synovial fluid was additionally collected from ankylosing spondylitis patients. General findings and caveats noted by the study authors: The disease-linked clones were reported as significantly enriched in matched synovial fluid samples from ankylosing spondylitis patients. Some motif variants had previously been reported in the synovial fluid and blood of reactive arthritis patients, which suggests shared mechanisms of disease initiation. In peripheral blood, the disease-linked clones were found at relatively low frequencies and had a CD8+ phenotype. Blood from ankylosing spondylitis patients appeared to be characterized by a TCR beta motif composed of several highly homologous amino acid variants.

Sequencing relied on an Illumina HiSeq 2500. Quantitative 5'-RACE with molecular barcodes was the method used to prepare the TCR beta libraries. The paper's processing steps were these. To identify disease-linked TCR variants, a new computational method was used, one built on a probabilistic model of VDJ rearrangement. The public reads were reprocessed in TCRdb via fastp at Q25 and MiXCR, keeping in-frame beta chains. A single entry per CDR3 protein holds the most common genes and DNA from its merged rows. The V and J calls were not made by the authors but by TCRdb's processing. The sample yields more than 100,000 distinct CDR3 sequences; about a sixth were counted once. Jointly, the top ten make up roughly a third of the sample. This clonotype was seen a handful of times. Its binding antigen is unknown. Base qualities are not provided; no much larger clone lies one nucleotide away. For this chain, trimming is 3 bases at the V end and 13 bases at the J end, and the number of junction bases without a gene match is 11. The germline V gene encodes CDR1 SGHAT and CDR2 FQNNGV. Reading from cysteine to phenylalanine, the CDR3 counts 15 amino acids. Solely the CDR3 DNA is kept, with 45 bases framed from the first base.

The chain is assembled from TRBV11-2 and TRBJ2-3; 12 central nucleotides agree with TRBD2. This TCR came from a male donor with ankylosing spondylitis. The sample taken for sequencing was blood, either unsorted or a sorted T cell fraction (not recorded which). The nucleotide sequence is TGTGCCAGCAGCTTTGGGTTGTCTAGCGGGAGGGCCGAGTATTTT. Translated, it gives CASSFGLSSGRAEYF.